The clone carrying this T cell receptor beta chain was counted at least ten times. Its cognate antigen is unknown. This record belongs to a study of T cells in Graves' hyperthyroidism and ophthalmopathy. Amplification targeted TCR beta CDR3 regions from RNA transcripts. Researchers ran a first-round RT-PCR on the TCR CDR3 using the HTBI primer set. TCRdb recomputed calls from the multiplex PCR reads with MiXCR, one row per CDR3 protein. Seen here are about 420,000 distinct CDR3 sequences, about 15% observed once, and the top ten hold around 7.7%. The study's findings and limits: In blood, most of the thyroid clonotypes expanded above 0.001 were also present.

Graves' hyperthyroidism qualified as stable when ophthalmopathy did not progress within 18 months. The diagnostic basis comprised clinical symptoms, serum thyroxine and TRAb, thyroid ultrasound and orbital computed tomography. The CDR3 sequence is 13 residues long. The germline CDR1 and CDR2 sequences are SGHAT and FQNNGV. V lost 6 bases, J lost 8 bases, and 14 bases lay in between. Input material: blood. This TCR came from a woman aged 18-29 years with Graves' hyperthyroidism. The chain is built from TRBV11-2 and TRBJ2-1; the D gene is possibly TRBD2 (5 bases). The CDR3 spells CASRSLARYEQFF. The CDR3 nucleotides read TGTGCCAGCAGATCCCTAGCCCGGTATGAGCAGTTCTTC.